This is a list of T cell receptor beta chains from one sample in a study of cytomegalovirus exposure and HLA in healthy donors. Clones were sequenced by immunoSEQ multiplex PCR, and TCRdb holds only the in-frame ones, with some missing. The sample totals more than 50,000 clones. The sequenced sample was PBMCs. These receptors originate from a man between 45 and 60 years old in good health and CMV-seropositive. The conserved cysteine and the conserved F or W are not part of the CDR3 here. Each record gives: V gene, J gene, CDR3 protein.

TRBV5-6,TRBJ1-2,ASSPQGVHYGYT
TRBV5-8,TRBJ1-2,ASSSQGYGYT
TRBV5-1,TRBJ1-2,ASSLSPGSRGQAYNYGYT
TRBV28,TRBJ1-2,ASRLTGVYGYT
TRBV7-8,-,ASSFSPGRGYEQY
TRBV19,TRBJ2-3,ASSRGRDRTDTQY
TRBV6-5,TRBJ2-2,ASRYPGGSGELF
TRBV20-1,TRBJ2-5,SFSGEETQY
TRBV4-2,TRBJ2-1,ASSPYSSGSADNEQF
TRBV4-3,TRBJ2-5,ASSQAPAGVGETQY
TRBV19,TRBJ2-1,ASSTQGKGYNEQF
TRBV30,TRBJ1-5,AWSGRPGVQPQH
TRBV10-3,TRBJ1-1,AISTGEWGEAF
TRBV19,TRBJ1-2,ASSIEGRSSGGYT